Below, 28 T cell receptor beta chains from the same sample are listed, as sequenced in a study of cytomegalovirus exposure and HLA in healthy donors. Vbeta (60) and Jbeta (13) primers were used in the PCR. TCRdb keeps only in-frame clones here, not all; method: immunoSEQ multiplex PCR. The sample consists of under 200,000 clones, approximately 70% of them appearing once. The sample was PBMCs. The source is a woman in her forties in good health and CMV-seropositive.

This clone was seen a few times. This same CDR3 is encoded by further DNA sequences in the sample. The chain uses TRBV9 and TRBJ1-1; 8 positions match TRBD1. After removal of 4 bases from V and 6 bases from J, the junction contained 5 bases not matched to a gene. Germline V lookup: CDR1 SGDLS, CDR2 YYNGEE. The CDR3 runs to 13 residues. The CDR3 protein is CASSPRGRAEAFF. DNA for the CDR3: TGTGCCAGCAGCCCCAGGGGGCGGGCTGAAGCTTTCTTT.

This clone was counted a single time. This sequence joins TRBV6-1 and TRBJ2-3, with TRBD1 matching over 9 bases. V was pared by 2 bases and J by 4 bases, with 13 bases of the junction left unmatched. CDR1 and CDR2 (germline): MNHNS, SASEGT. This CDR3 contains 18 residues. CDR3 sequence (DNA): TGTGCCAGCAGTGAACAGGCACCGGGACAGGGCCCTTCAGATACGCAGTATTTT. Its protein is CASSEQAPGQGPSDTQYF.

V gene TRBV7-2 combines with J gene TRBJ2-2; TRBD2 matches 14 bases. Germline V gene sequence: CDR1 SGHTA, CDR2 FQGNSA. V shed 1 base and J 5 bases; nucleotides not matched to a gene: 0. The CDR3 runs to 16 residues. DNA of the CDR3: TGTGCCAGCAGCTTAGGGACTAGCGGGAGGACCGGGGAGCTGTTTTTT. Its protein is CASSLGTSGRTGELFF.

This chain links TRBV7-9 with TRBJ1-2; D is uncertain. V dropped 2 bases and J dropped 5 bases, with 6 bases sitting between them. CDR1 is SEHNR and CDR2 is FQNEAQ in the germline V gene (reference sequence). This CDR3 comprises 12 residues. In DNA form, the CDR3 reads TGTGCCAGCAGCTTACCACAATATGGCTACACCTTC. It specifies CASSLPQYGYTF.

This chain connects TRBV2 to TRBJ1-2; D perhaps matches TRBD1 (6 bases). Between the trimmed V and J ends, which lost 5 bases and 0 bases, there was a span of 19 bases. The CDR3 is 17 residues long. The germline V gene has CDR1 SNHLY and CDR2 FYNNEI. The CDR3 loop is CASSQGLPLNTNYGYTF. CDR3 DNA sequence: TGTGCCAGCAGTCAGGGGCTACCCCTCAATACTAACTATGGCTACACCTTC. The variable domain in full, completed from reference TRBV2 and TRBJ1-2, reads EPEVTQTPSHQVTQMGQEVILRCVPISNHLYFYWYRQILGQKVEFLVSFYNNEISEKSEIFDDQFSVERPDGSNFTLKIRSTKLEDSAMYFCASSQGLPLNTNYGYTFGSGTRLTVV.

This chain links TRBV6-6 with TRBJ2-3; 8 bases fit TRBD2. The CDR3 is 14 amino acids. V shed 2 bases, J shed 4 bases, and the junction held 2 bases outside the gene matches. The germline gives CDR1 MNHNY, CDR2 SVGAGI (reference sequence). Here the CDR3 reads CASSYGGRPDTQYF. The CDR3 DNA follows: TGTGCCAGCAGTTACGGCGGGAGGCCAGATACGCAGTATTTT.

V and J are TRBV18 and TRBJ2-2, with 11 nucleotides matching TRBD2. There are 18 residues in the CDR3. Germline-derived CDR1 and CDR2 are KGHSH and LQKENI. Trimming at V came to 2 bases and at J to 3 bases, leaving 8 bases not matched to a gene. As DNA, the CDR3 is TGTGCCAGCTCACCATGGCTAGCGGGAGGCTCCGACACCGGGGAGCTGTTTTTT. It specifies CASSPWLAGGSDTGELFF.

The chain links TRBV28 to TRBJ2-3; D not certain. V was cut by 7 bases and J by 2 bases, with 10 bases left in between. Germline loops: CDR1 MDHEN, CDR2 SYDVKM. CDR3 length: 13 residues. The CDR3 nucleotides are TGTGCCAGCATGGGCCAGTTCACAGATACGCAGTATTTT. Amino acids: CASMGQFTDTQYF.

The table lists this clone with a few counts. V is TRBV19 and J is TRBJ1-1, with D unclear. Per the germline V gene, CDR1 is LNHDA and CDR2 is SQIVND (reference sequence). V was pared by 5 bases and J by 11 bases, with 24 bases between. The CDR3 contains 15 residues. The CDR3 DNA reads TGTGCCAGTAGTTCCCCCACTTATACCAAAGCACAGGCTTTCTTT. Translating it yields CASSSPTYTKAQAFF.

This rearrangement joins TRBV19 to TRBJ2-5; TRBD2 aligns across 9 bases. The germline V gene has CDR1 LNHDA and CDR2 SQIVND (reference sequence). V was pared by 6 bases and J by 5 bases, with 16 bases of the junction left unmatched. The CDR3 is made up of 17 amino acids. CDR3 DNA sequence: TGTGCCAGTAGGCCCGGGGTTAGCGGGAGTACGCGGGAGACCCAGTACTTC. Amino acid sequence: CASRPGVSGSTRETQYF.

The CDR3 nucleotides read TGCGCCAGCAGCCAGGGTCGGGGGGAGAAGTACACCTTC. Translating it yields CASSQGRGEKYTF. The genes are TRBV4-3 and TRBJ1-2, with D maybe TRBD1 (5 bases). The CDR3 runs to 13 residues. V was trimmed by 3 bases and J by 11 bases, leaving 16 bases between them. The V gene's germline CDR1 is LGHNA and CDR2 YSLEER.

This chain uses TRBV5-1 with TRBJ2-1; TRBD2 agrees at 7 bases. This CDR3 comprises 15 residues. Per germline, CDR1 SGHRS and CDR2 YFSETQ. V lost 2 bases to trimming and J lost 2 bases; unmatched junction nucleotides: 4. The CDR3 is CASSLAGPTYNEQFF. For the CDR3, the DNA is TGCGCCAGCAGCTTAGCGGGGCCTACCTACAATGAGCAGTTCTTC.

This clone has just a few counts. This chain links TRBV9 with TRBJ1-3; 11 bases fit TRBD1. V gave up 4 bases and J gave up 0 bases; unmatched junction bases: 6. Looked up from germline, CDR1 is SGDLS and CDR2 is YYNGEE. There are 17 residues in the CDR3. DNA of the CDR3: TGTGCCAGCAGCCCACCCGGGACAGGGGGCTCTGGAAACACCATATATTTT. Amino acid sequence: CASSPPGTGGSGNTIYF. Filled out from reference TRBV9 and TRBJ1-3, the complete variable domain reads DSGVTQTPKHLITATGQRVTLRCSPRSGDLSVYWYQQSLDQGLQFLIQYYNGEERAKGNILERFSAQQFPDLHSELNLSSLELGDSALYFCASSPPGTGGSGNTIYFGEGSWLTVV.

CDR3: CASSIRLAEAFF. CDR3 DNA sequence: TGTGCCAGTAGCATCAGACTGGCTGAAGCTTTCTTT. This chain connects TRBV19 to TRBJ1-1; D remains unclear. Germline CDR1 LNHDA, CDR2 SQIVND (reference sequence). V was cut by 6 bases and J by 6 bases, with 11 bases left in between. The length of the CDR3 is 12 residues.

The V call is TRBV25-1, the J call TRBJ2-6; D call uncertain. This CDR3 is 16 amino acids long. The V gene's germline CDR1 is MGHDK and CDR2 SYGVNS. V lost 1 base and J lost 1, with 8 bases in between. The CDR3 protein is CASSESRPSGANVLTF. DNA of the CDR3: TGTGCCAGCAGTGAATCTAGACCGTCTGGGGCCAACGTCCTGACTTTC.

The CDR3 bases are TGTGCCAGCTCACCGACACCGGGACAGAACACTGAAGCTTTCTTT. It encodes CASSPTPGQNTEAFF. The rearrangement joins TRBV18 to TRBJ1-1, with D tentatively TRBD1 (6 bases). CDR1 is KGHSH, CDR2 LQKENI, per germline. The CDR3 is 15 residues long. V shed 3 bases and J shed 1 base, with 12 bases lying between them.

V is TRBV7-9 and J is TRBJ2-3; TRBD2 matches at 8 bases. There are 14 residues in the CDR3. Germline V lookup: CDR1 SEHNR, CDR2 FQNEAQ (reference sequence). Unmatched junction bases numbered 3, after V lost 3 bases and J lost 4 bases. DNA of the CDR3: TGTGCCAGCAGCTTGAGCGGGAGCTCAGATACGCAGTATTTT. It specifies CASSLSGSSDTQYF.

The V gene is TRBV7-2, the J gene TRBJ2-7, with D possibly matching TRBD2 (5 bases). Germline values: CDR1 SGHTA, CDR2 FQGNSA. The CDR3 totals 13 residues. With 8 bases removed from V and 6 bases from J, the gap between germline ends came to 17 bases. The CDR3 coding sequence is TGTGCCAGCTCCCGGGATCAAGGGTGCGAGCAGTACTTC. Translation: CASSRDQGCEQYF.

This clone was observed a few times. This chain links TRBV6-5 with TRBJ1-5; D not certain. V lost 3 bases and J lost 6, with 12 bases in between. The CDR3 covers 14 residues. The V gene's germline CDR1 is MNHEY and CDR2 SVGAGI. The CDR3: CASSYDGSRQPQHF. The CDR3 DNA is TGTGCCAGCAGTTATGACGGGTCGCGTCAGCCCCAGCATTTT.

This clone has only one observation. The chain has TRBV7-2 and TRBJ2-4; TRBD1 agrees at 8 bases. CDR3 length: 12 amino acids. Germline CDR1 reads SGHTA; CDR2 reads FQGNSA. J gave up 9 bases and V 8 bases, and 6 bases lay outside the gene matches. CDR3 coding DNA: TGTGCCAGCGGACAGGGTGGTAGCATTCAGTACTTC. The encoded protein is CASGQGGSIQYF.

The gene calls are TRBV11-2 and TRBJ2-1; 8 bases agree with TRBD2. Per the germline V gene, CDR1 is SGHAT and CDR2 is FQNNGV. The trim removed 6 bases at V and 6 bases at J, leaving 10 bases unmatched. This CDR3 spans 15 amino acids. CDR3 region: CASRNYGGAGNEQFF. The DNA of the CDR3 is TGTGCCAGCAGGAATTACGGGGGGGCGGGCAATGAGCAGTTCTTC.

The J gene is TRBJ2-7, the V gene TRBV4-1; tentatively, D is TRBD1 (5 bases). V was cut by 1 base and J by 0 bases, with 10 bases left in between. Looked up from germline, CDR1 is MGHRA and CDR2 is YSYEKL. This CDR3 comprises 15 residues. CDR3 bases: TGCGCCAGCAGCCAAGGGCTAGACAGCTCCTACGAGCAGTACTTC. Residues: CASSQGLDSSYEQYF.

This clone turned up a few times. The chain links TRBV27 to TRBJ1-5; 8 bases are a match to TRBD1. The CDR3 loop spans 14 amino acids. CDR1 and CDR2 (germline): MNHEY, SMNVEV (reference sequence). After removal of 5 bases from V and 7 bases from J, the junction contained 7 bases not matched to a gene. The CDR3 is CASSLTGGQQPQHF. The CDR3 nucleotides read TGTGCCAGCAGTCTAACAGGGGGGCAACAGCCCCAGCATTTT.

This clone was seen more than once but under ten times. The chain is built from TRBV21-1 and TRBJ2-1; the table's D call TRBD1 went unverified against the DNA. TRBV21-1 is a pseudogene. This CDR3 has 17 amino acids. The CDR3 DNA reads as TGTGCCAGCAGCAGCCACACTGGGACAGGGATTTACAATGAGCAGTTCTTC. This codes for CASSSHTGTGIYNEQFF.

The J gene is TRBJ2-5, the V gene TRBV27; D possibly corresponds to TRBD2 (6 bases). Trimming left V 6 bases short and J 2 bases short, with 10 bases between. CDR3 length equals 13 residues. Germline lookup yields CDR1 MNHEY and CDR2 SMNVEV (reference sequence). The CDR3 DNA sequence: TGTGCCAGCAGGACGGGGGTGCAAGAGACCCAGTACTTC. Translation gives CASRTGVQETQYF.

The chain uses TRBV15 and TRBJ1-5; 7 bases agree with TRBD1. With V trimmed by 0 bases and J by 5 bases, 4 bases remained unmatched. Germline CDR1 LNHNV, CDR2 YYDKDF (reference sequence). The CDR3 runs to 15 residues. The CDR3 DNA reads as TGTGCCACCAGCAGAGACCGGGACAGTGATCAGCCCCAGCATTTT. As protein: CATSRDRDSDQPQHF. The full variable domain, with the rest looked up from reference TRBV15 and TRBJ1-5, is DAMVIQNPRYQVTQFGKPVTLSCSQTLNHNVMYWYQQKSSQAPKLLFHYYDKDFNNEADTPDNFQSRRPNTSFCFLDIRSPGLGDTAMYLCATSRDRDSDQPQHFGDGTRLSIL.

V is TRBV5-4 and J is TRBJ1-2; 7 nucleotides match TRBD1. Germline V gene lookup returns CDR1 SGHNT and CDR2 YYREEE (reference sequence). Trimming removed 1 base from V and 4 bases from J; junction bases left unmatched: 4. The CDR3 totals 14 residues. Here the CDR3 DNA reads TGTGCCAGCAGCTTGCTGACAGGGAGCTATGGCTACACCTTC. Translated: CASSLLTGSYGYTF. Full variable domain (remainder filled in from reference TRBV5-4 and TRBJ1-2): ETGVTQSPTHLIKTRGQQVTLRCSSQSGHNTVSWYQQALGQGPQFIFQYYREEENGRGNFPPRFSGLQFPNYSSELNVNALELDDSALYLCASSLLTGSYGYTFGSGTRLTVV.

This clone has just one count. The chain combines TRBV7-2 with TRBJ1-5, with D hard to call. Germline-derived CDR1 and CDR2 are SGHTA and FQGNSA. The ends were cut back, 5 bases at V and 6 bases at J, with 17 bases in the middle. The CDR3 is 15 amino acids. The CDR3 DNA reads TGTGCCAGCAGCCCATCGGTATGGTGGGCTCAGCCCCAGCATTTT. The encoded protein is CASSPSVWWAQPQHF.